This T cell receptor beta chain was identified in a study of cytomegalovirus exposure and HLA in healthy donors. Germline CDR1 SQVTM, CDR2 ANQGSEA. The CDR3 spans 13 residues. Trimming took off 3 bases at V and 8 bases at J, with 16 bases between the two ends. Study outcomes and limitations: When analyzed later, a missense DCLRE1C variant was found to be linked to TCR beta V- and J-gene trimming. Later analysis suggested links between common viral pathogens and several top significant clusters. Per published reports, the classifier diagnosed cytomegalovirus status with high specificity and sensitivity.

Primers for the PCR totalled 60 Vbeta and 13 Jbeta. The assay was immunoSEQ multiplex PCR, and TCRdb's table has in-frame clones only and misses some. Of some 170,000 clones listed, nearly 80% were seen once; the top ten hold about 9.9%. Remarks on this clone: Antigen specificity is unknown.

V and J are TRBV29-1 and TRBJ1-2; D possibly corresponds to TRBD1 (6 bases). The material sequenced was PBMCs. The clonotype was recovered from a man aged 18 to 35 in good health and CMV-seropositive. This chain's CDR3 is CSVEAGDGWGYTF. The CDR3 nucleotides are TGCAGCGTTGAGGCAGGGGACGGATGGGGCTACACCTTC.